Shown below are 18 T cell receptor beta chains from a single sample sequenced in a study of blood T cell repertoires in COVID-19. Profiled with immunoSEQ multiplex PCR; TCRdb holds only in-frame clones, not every one. The sample includes about 80,000 clones, around 76% of them seen just once. The source material was peripheral blood. These receptors came from a man aged 70-80 years with active or convalescent COVID-19.

The V and J genes are TRBV5-4 and TRBJ1-4; TRBD1 is a possible D gene (6 bases). Trimming removed 4 bases from V and 5 bases from J, with 12 bases in between. The CDR3 covers 14 residues. The germline V gene has CDR1 SGHNT and CDR2 YYREEE (reference sequence). This chain's CDR3 is CASSQGQANEKLFF. The CDR3 coding sequence is TGTGCCAGCAGCCAGGGACAAGCAAATGAAAAACTGTTTTTT.

This clone was observed a handful of times. V usage is TRBV10-3 and J usage is TRBJ1-2; TRBD1 is a possible D gene (6 bases). The CDR3 has 14 amino acids. CDR1 and CDR2 (germline): ENHRY, SYGVKD. Trimming stripped 3 bases from V and 5 bases from J, with 13 bases between. The CDR3 spells CAISEAPRGYGYTF. CDR3 nucleotide sequence: TGTGCCATCAGTGAAGCCCCGAGGGGGTATGGCTACACCTTC.

This rearrangement joins TRBV10-1 to TRBJ1-5; D is unresolved. CDR3 length: 13 residues. Trimming left V 5 bases short and J 5 bases short, with 10 bases between. CDR1 and CDR2 (germline): WNHNN, SYGVQD (reference sequence). The CDR3 DNA reads as TGCGCCAGCAGTATCGCAGACTATCAGCCCCAGCATTTT. This sequence encodes CASSIADYQPQHF.

V is TRBV19 and J is TRBJ2-7; 10 bases map to TRBD1. This CDR3 has 14 amino acids. Losses at the gene ends were 11 bases for V and 3 bases for J; bases not matched to a gene: 10. Germline V lookup: CDR1 LNHDA, CDR2 SQIVND (reference sequence). The CDR3 loop is CARQTGGGLYEQYF. The CDR3 DNA reads TGTGCCCGACAGACAGGGGGCGGACTCTACGAGCAGTACTTC.

This clone is a singleton in its sample. V gene TRBV5-1 combines with J gene TRBJ2-1, with TRBD1 matching over 7 bases. This CDR3 region has 14 residues. The germline CDR1 and CDR2 sequences are SGHRS and YFSETQ. With 4 bases clipped from V and 3 bases from J, the junction kept 4 bases outside the gene matches. The CDR3 here is CASSVTGDYNEQFF. The CDR3 region has the DNA TGCGCCAGCAGCGTAACAGGGGACTACAATGAGCAGTTCTTC.

This chain uses TRBV6-5 with TRBJ1-5; possible D gene TRBD1, 6 bases. This CDR3 is built from 11 residues. The V and J ends lost 11 bases and 7 bases respectively, with 12 bases between them. The V gene's germline CDR1 is MNHEY and CDR2 SVGAGI. CDR3 in DNA: TGTGCCGCATCGGGGGGCCAGCCCCAGCATTTT. It is translated as CAASGGQPQHF.

The J gene is TRBJ2-3, the V gene TRBV15; 9 positions match TRBD1. Germline-derived CDR1 and CDR2 are LNHNV and YYDKDF (reference sequence). The CDR3 spans 19 residues. Trimming removed 0 bases from V and 4 bases from J; junction bases left unmatched: 14. CDR3 protein: CATSRDLAPRGQGPDTQYF. The CDR3, as DNA: TGTGCCACCAGCAGAGATTTGGCCCCACGGGGACAGGGTCCAGATACGCAGTATTTT.

The chain has TRBV30 and TRBJ2-7; 7 bases agree with TRBD1. From germline, CDR1 is GTSNPN and CDR2 SVGIG (reference sequence). V shed 2 bases and J 6 bases; nucleotides not matched to a gene: 7. The CDR3 sequence is 13 residues long. This chain's CDR3 is CAWSTTGRGEQYF. The DNA of the CDR3 is TGTGCCTGGAGTACGACAGGGCGAGGCGAGCAGTACTTC.

V is TRBV5-5 and J is TRBJ2-5; TRBD2 agrees at 10 bases. CDR1 is SGHKS, CDR2 YYEKEE, per germline (reference sequence). CDR3 length: 16 residues. Losses at the gene ends were 7 bases for V and 4 bases for J; bases not matched to a gene: 13. This CDR3 reads CASSQEVAGGGETQYF. CDR3 in DNA: TGTGCCAGCTCCCAGGAGGTAGCGGGGGGTGGAGAGACCCAGTACTTC. Based on the CDR3 plus reference TRBV5-5 and TRBJ2-5, the full variable domain is DAGVTQSPTHLIKTRGQQVTLRCSPISGHKSVSWYQQVLGQGPQFIFQYYEKEERGRGNFPDRFSARQFPNYSSELNVNALLLGDSALYLCASSQEVAGGGETQYFGPGTRLLVL.

This clone was observed a few times. This rearrangement joins TRBV2 to TRBJ1-5; unclear D gene. The germline gives CDR1 SNHLY, CDR2 FYNNEI. CDR3 length equals 12 residues. Trimming shortened V by 7 bases and J by 8 bases, and 12 bases separated the two germline ends. This chain's CDR3 is CASTRPGKPQHF. The CDR3 DNA reads TGTGCCAGCACCCGTCCGGGAAAGCCCCAGCATTTT.

This clone was observed a few times. This chain uses TRBV7-9 with TRBJ1-1, with no clear D. The V and J ends lost 3 bases and 1 base respectively, with 6 bases between them. The CDR3 is 13 amino acids. Germline V gives CDR1 SEHNR, CDR2 FQNEAQ (reference sequence). The CDR3 bases are TGTGCCAGCAGCTTGGAGGGGAACACTGAAGCTTTCTTT. Its protein product is CASSLEGNTEAFF.

This chain links TRBV4-2 with TRBJ2-7; 7 bases are a match to TRBD1. The V gene's germline CDR1 is LGHNA and CDR2 YNFKEQ. V was clipped by 0 bases and J by 3 bases; unmatched bases: 14. This CDR3 contains 18 residues. The CDR3 protein is CASSQDLPHGTDYYEQYF. The CDR3 bases are TGTGCCAGCAGCCAAGACCTCCCCCACGGGACAGATTACTACGAGCAGTACTTC.

J is TRBJ1-4 and V is TRBV6-5, with TRBD1 matching over 10 bases. The V segment lost 6 bases and the J segment 7 bases; nucleotides outside the gene matches: 8. The CDR3 is 15 residues long. Germline CDR1 reads MNHEY; CDR2 reads SVGAGI. CDR3 residues: CASSPGTGDAEKLFF. CDR3 DNA sequence: TGTGCCAGCAGCCCCGGGACAGGGGACGCTGAAAAACTGTTTTTT.

This clone occurred once. V gene TRBV6-5 combines with J gene TRBJ2-5, with TRBD1 matching 8 bases. Germline CDR1 is MNHEY and CDR2 is SVGAGI. The J segment lost 4 bases and the V segment lost 7 bases, leaving 11 bases of the junction unmatched. There are 15 residues in the CDR3. The CDR3 sequence is CASIPTGQGAETQYF. DNA of the CDR3: TGTGCCAGCATTCCAACAGGACAGGGAGCAGAGACCCAGTACTTC.

Only a few counts were recorded for this clone. The chain is built from TRBV27 and TRBJ2-7; 10 bases align to TRBD2. The CDR3 is made up of 17 amino acids. Germline V gene data show CDR1 as MNHEY and CDR2 as SMNVEV (reference sequence). Germline trimming cut 5 bases from V and 6 bases from J; bases unmatched to any gene: 16. DNA of the CDR3: TGTGCCAGCAGTCAATCCGGGACTAGCGACGGTCTTGGCGAGCAGTACTTC. Amino acids: CASSQSGTSDGLGEQYF.

This clone has just a few counts. This chain uses TRBV2 with TRBJ1-1, with 7 bases matching TRBD1. Germline V CDR1 and CDR2: SNHLY, FYNNEI. V dropped 6 bases and J dropped 4; count of bases not matched to a gene: 8. The CDR3 sequence is 14 residues long. The CDR3 DNA follows: TGTGCCAGCAGAGGCAGGACAGGAGGCACTGAAGCTTTCTTT. Protein sequence: CASRGRTGGTEAFF.

The J gene is TRBJ1-1, the V gene TRBV19, with D uncertain. CDR3 length: 11 residues. The V end lost 3 bases, the J end lost 6 bases, and 5 bases lay between the germline ends. CDR1 is LNHDA and CDR2 is SQIVND in the germline V gene (reference sequence). In nucleotides, the CDR3 is TGTGCCAGTAGTATCCGGTCTGAAGCTTTCTTT. It codes for CASSIRSEAFF.

The genes are TRBV3-1 (or the pseudogene TRBV3-2) and TRBJ1-5, with D tentatively TRBD1 (5 bases). The CDR3 sequence is 14 residues long. In germline, CDR1 is LGHDT, CDR2 YNNKEL (reference sequence). V gave up 4 bases and J gave up 7 bases, with 14 bases separating them. This CDR3 is CASSPPGGGQPQHF. The CDR3 DNA reads TGTGCCAGCAGCCCCCCCGGGGGTGGGCAGCCCCAGCATTTT.